These 8 T cell receptor beta chains originate from one sample sequenced in a study of tumor-infiltrating lymphocytes in primary liver carcinoma. With roughly 540 ng total RNA as template and a constant-region primer, TCR beta cDNA was made. For TCR beta, libraries were produced by three nested multiplex PCR rounds using slightly modified ARM-PCR. Forward primers for TRBV1-TRBV30 and a C-beta reverse primer served the first two PCR rounds, at around 9 cycles each. One entry per CDR3 protein, called by TCRdb with MiXCR from the multiplex PCR reads. The sample carries tens of thousands of distinct CDR3 sequences, less than 75% recorded once. From unsorted bulk tissue weighing roughly 18-30 mg, DNA and RNA were co-extracted. Sequenced material: liver tumor tissue from sampling region 5. As for subset: tumor region T5, tumor centre. These receptors all stem from a man aged 35 to 55 with primary liver carcinoma and hepatitis B virus infection.

The chain has TRBV4-1 and TRBJ2-5; D is possibly TRBD2 (5 bases). Trimming pared 0 bases from V and 11 bases from J, leaving 19 bases between. Germline CDR1 reads MGHRA; CDR2 reads YSYEKL. The CDR3 length is 15 residues. CDR3 DNA sequence: TGCGCCAGCAGCCAAGAATTAGGCAAGGGAGAGAATCAGTACTTC. Its protein is CASSQELGKGENQYF.

This clonotype came up once. The junction differs from germline at one of its ends, possibly a read error. V gene TRBV5-6 combines with J gene TRBJ2-1, with D possibly called TRBD1 or TRBD2 (5 bases each). The CDR3 loop spans 18 amino acids. Per germline, CDR1 SGHDT and CDR2 YYEEEE. This CDR3 is CTSSLAGTARQFVNEQFF. CDR3 DNA: TGTACCAGCAGCTTGGCCGGGACCGCGCGACAATTCGTCAATGAGCAGTTCTTC. Supplemented by reference TRBV5-6 and TRBJ2-1, the full variable domain reads DAGVTQSPTHLIKTRGQQVTLRCSPKSGHDTVSWYQQALGQGPQFIFQYYEEEERQRGNFPDRFSGHQFPNYSSELNVNALLLGDSALYLCTSSLAGTARQFVNEQFFGPGTRLTVL.

This clonotype was seen a handful of times. This may come from a read error, since a much larger clone is one base off. The rearrangement uses TRBV14 and TRBJ2-1; TRBD1 matches 9 bases. The CDR3 runs 15 residues. CDR1 is SGHDN, CDR2 FVKESK, per germline. The CDR3 region is CASSHRDRVYSEQFF. CDR3 nucleotide sequence: TGTGCCAGCAGCCATCGGGACAGGGTCTACAGTGAGCAGTTCTTC.

This clonotype occurred many times. J is TRBJ1-2 and V is TRBV5-1; possibly TRBD1 for D (6 bases). V lost 0 bases, J lost 5 bases, and 8 bases lay in between. CDR1 is SGHRS, CDR2 YFSETQ, per germline. CDR3 size: 13 residues. CDR3 DNA: TGCGCCAGCAGCTTGGAGGGGGGGTATGGCTACACCTTC. Translation: CASSLEGGYGYTF.

In its sample, this clonotype was seen a few times. Compared with germline, one end of the junction differs, possibly owing to a read error. The chain has TRBV12-3 or TRBV12-4 and TRBJ2-7; TRBD2 matches 7 bases. This CDR3 contains 13 residues. The CDR3 DNA reads as TGTGCCTGCAGCTCCCTTGGACTAGGCGAGCAGTACTTC. It specifies CACSSLGLGEQYF.

To note about this clonotype: An end of the junction does not agree with germline; a read error may underlie this. The chain recombines TRBV29-1 with TRBJ2-1, with D perhaps TRBD2 (5 bases). Germline V gives CDR1 SQVTM, CDR2 ANQGSEA. The CDR3 has 15 amino acids. The CDR3 is CSVEGEIESYNEQFF. The CDR3 DNA reads as TGCAGCGTTGAAGGGGAGATTGAATCCTACAATGAACAGTTCTTC.

As to this clonotype: Since no conserved phenylalanine or tryptophan closes the CDR3, a read error is the likely cause. The J gene is TRBJ1-2, the V gene TRBV6-5; weak D call: TRBD1 (5 bases). The CDR3 contains 14 residues. Trimming removed 10 bases at V and 2 bases at J, with 17 bases between. The V gene's germline CDR1 is MNHEY and CDR2 SVGAGI. CDR3 loop: CAISDRGKNYGYTL. The CDR3 nucleotides read TGTGCCATTTCGGATAGGGGAAAAAACTATGGCTACACCCTC.

The J gene is TRBJ2-3, the V gene TRBV6-5, with a tentative D call TRBD2 (7 bases). Germline V gene data show CDR1 as MNHEY and CDR2 as SVGAGI. V shed 6 bases and J shed 15 bases, with 25 bases lying between them. CDR3 size: 14 residues. CDR3 DNA sequence: TGTGCCAGCAGCTCCTCCCGGGGGGCAGATACTCATTATTTT. It specifies CASSSSRGADTHYF.